This TCR beta chain was observed in a study of shared clonotypes between healthy human individuals. Study details: The plates for each donor numbered three CD4 naive, three CD4 memory, two CD8 naive and one CD8 memory.

Adult Caucasians living in Nashville, Tennessee made up all of the donors. Deep-level assay runs were performed. Data came from immunoSEQ multiplex PCR; TCRdb stores just in-frame clones and leaves some out. The sample has 1 million to 1.2 million clones, roughly 80% seen once; the top ten hold roughly 0.83%. Findings and limits, study-wide: Sampling involved blood alone; tissue repertoires likely differ.

Remarks on this clone: Its antigen is still unknown. In the same sample, other DNA sequences code for this CDR3.

This clonotype originated in a man aged 18 to 30 in good health. Some clones in this sample may be carry-over from other donors' samples. Sample: memory CD4+ T cells from PBMCs. Subset of the sample: CD45RA-negative fraction.

CDR3 sequence: CSVGGYNEQFF. CDR3 coding DNA: TGCAGTGTGGGCGGATACAATGAGCAGTTCTTC. This chain connects TRBV20-1 to TRBJ2-1; D not certain. This CDR3 spans 11 amino acids. V was cut by 7 bases and J by 4 bases, with 8 bases left in between. Germline-derived CDR1 and CDR2 are DFQATT and SNEGSKA (reference sequence).